This T cell receptor (beta chain) emerged from a study of shared clonotypes between healthy human individuals. Overall study results and limits: Clonotype sharing across a few donors was observed for 5% to 6.5% of naive CD4 clonotypes. Rarefaction curves obtained for sorted subsets showed sequencing incomplete despite large depth.

The method was immunoSEQ multiplex PCR; TCRdb's version includes in-frame clones alone and lacks a portion of them. The sample lists around 2,100,000 clones, 85% to 95% occurring once. In regard to this clone: Its antigen is still unknown.

In the naive CD8 group, cells lacked CD45RO and were positively selected for CCR7, so terminally differentiated effector memory CD45RA+ cells were left out. Donors comprised only Caucasian adults living in Nashville, Tennessee. Sequenced sample: naive CD8+ T cells sorted from blood. The TCR originated in a man younger than 35 in good health.

For the CDR3, the DNA is TGTGCCAGCAGTTTAGTTGGTAGCGGGGGGGAAGATACGCAGTATTTT. This gives the protein CASSLVGSGGEDTQYF. The chain couples TRBV27 to TRBJ2-3; 11 bases are a match to TRBD2. Germline V gene lookup returns CDR1 MNHEY and CDR2 SMNVEV (reference sequence). This CDR3 has 16 amino acids. The V gene end was trimmed by 2 bases and the J gene end by 5 bases; junction bases not matched to a gene: 6.